The TCR beta chain under discussion was sequenced for a study of PD-L1 blockade in urothelial cancer. The overall study: Male patients with bladder-origin urothelial cancer numbered about 85% of the 29.

General study points: Having blood TCR clonality under the median before treatment predicted better survival.

The sample's time point: pretreatment peripheral blood. The cohort comprised individuals with locally advanced or metastatic urothelial carcinoma. Trimming took off 3 bases at V and 4 bases at J, with 10 bases between the two ends. The V gene's germline CDR1 is GTSNPN and CDR2 SVGIG (reference sequence). The length of the CDR3 is 13 residues. Assay: immunoSEQ multiplex PCR; the TCRdb copy retains only in-frame clones and omits some. The table lists 60,000 or so clones, around 81% of them singletons. A remark on this clone: The antigen remains undetermined.

The sequence derives from a man in his sixties or seventies with urothelial cancer. This chain uses TRBV30 with TRBJ1-5; D gene unclear. The specimen comprised PBMCs, sampled around atezolizumab (anti-PD-L1) treatment. CDR3 DNA: TGTGCCTGGAGCGAGAATGAGAATCAGCCCCAGCATTTT. This gives the protein CAWSENENQPQHF.